One and the same sample provided the 32 T cell receptor beta chains below, sequenced in a study of human T cells and chemical hapten exposure. TCRdb analysed the RACE reads with MiXCR anew, one entry per CDR3 protein. The data contain about 96,000 distinct CDR3 sequences, 7.5% to 10% of them seen just once; the ten biggest clones take up about 2%. Time point reported: patch test 2, 6 weeks after DPC sensitization. As to treatment: therapeutic diphenylcyclopropenone sensitization with weekly scalp DPC. Material: whole blood, obtained in connection with sensitization to the hapten diphenylcyclopropenone (DPC). The receptor set was obtained from a woman aged 35 to 49 with alopecia areata. Some clones in this sample may be carry-over from other donors' samples.

This clonotype was counted ten times or more. The V gene is TRBV20-1, the J gene TRBJ1-2; D is ambiguous. This CDR3 has 12 residues. Germline V lookup: CDR1 DFQATT, CDR2 SNEGSKA (reference sequence). V shed 3 bases and J shed 6 bases, with 11 bases lying between them. In DNA, the CDR3 is TGCAGTGCTAGTGCAAATCGAGATGGCTACACCTTC. The encoded protein is CSASANRDGYTF.

This clonotype came up many times. This chain uses TRBV6-5 with TRBJ2-1, with a weak D call TRBD1 (6 bases). V was clipped by 3 bases and J by 10 bases, with 13 bases between them. This CDR3 region has 13 residues. CDR1 is MNHEY and CDR2 is SVGAGI in the germline V gene. CDR3 loop: CASSYLMDREQFF. The CDR3 DNA reads TGTGCCAGCAGTTATCTCATGGACAGAGAGCAGTTCTTC.

This clonotype was detected many times. The rearrangement links TRBV28 to TRBJ1-2, with TRBD1 matching 7 bases. The CDR3 runs 14 residues. V dropped 5 bases and J dropped 9; count of bases not matched to a gene: 12. Germline values: CDR1 MDHEN, CDR2 SYDVKM. The CDR3 here is CASSLPRTGIRYTF. The CDR3 DNA sequence: TGTGCCAGCAGTCTACCGAGGACAGGCATTCGCTACACCTTC.

The genes are TRBV7-6 and TRBJ2-2, with D possibly matching TRBD2 (6 bases). The CDR3 runs to 17 residues. V was cut by 2 bases and J by 4 bases, with 17 bases left in between. CDR1 and CDR2 (germline): SGHVS, FNYEAQ. CDR3 protein: CASSLYSPAGFTGELFF. The CDR3 DNA follows: TGTGCCAGCAGCTTATACTCTCCAGCGGGTTTCACCGGGGAGCTGTTTTTT. Full variable domain (remainder filled in from reference TRBV7-6 and TRBJ2-2): GAGVSQSPRYKVTKRGQDVALRCDPISGHVSLYWYRQALGQGPEFLTYFNYEAQQDKSGLPNDRFSAERPEGSISTLTIQRTEQRDSAMYRCASSLYSPAGFTGELFFGEGSRLTVL.

The chain has TRBV3-1 and TRBJ2-5; TRBD2 agrees at 12 bases. The CDR3 runs 15 residues. CDR1 LGHDT and CDR2 YNNKEL come from the germline V gene (reference sequence). V was clipped by 5 bases and J by 4 bases; unmatched bases: 5. The CDR3 coding sequence is TGTGCCAGCAGCGTGACGACTAGCGGGAGAGAGACCCAGTACTTC. It is translated as CASSVTTSGRETQYF.

This chain uses TRBV7-8 with TRBJ2-1, with D perhaps being TRBD1 or TRBD2 (5 bases each). This CDR3 is built from 17 residues. The germline V gene encodes CDR1 SGHVS and CDR2 FQNEAQ. Trimming shortened V by 3 bases and J by 4 bases, and 19 bases separated the two germline ends. CDR3 coding DNA: TGTGCCAGCAGCTTCATGGGGGATTTTGTTATTTACAATGAGCAGTTCTTC. Its translation is CASSFMGDFVIYNEQFF.

The V gene is TRBV19, the J gene TRBJ2-1, with TRBD2 identical over 11 bases. The ends lost 7 bases at V and 3 bases at J; junction bases unmatched: 14. Germline CDR1 and CDR2: LNHDA and SQIVND (reference sequence). This CDR3 comprises 18 residues. CDR3 amino acids: CASTSYSGGLAVYNEQFF. The CDR3 DNA is TGTGCCAGTACCTCTTATTCTGGGGGACTAGCGGTCTACAATGAGCAGTTCTTC.

This clonotype was counted at least ten times. The genes are TRBV11-2 and TRBJ2-2, with a tentative D call TRBD2 (6 bases). This CDR3 has 15 residues. V was clipped by 1 base and J by 7 bases, with 13 bases between them. Germline loops: CDR1 SGHAT, CDR2 FQNNGV. This chain's CDR3 is CASSLAGVSGGELFF. CDR3 nucleotides: TGTGCCAGCAGCTTAGCGGGAGTTAGTGGCGGGGAGCTGTTTTTT. Supplemented by reference TRBV11-2 and TRBJ2-2, the full variable domain reads EAGVAQSPRYKIIEKRQSVAFWCNPISGHATLYWYQQILGQGPKLLIQFQNNGVVDDSQLPKDRFSAERLKGVDSTLKIQPAKLEDSAVYLCASSLAGVSGGELFFGEGSRLTVL.

J is TRBJ2-5 and V is TRBV28, with 7 bases matching TRBD2. The CDR3 covers 15 residues. Germline trimming cut 2 bases from V and 0 bases from J; bases unmatched to any gene: 3. Per germline, CDR1 MDHEN and CDR2 SYDVKM. DNA of the CDR3: TGTGCCAGCAGTTTAATGGGAGGGTACCAAGAGACCCAGTACTTC. It translates to CASSLMGGYQETQYF.

This clonotype was seen repeatedly, ten times or more. The gene calls are TRBV29-1 and TRBJ2-7; a possible D gene is TRBD2 (6 bases). V lost 7 bases and J lost 3, with 13 bases in between. Germline V gene lookup returns CDR1 SQVTM and CDR2 ANQGSEA. This CDR3 region has 12 residues. The CDR3 DNA is TGCAGCGGGGGGGAACCTAGCTACGAGCAGTACTTC. It codes for CSGGEPSYEQYF.

The rearrangement uses TRBV12-3 or TRBV12-4 and TRBJ2-2, with no clear D. The germline V and J ends were trimmed by 3 bases and 1 base, with 3 bases remaining between them. The CDR3 has 13 amino acids. The CDR3 DNA reads TGTGCCAGCAGTTTTAGGAACACCGGGGAGCTGTTTTTT. Translating it yields CASSFRNTGELFF.

The V and J genes are TRBV2 and TRBJ2-2; D is perhaps TRBD2 (5 bases). Deletions cut 3 bases from V and 2 bases from J, with 10 bases between. The CDR3 has 15 amino acids. The germline V gene encodes CDR1 SNHLY and CDR2 FYNNEI. CDR3 DNA sequence: TGTGCCAGCAGTGAGGGCGGGTTTAACACCGGGGAGCTGTTTTTT. It is translated as CASSEGGFNTGELFF.

This clonotype came up a few times. The rearrangement links TRBV4-2 to TRBJ1-3, with a weak D call TRBD1 (5 bases). CDR3 length: 18 amino acids. Trimming took 2 bases from V and 0 from J, leaving 17 bases between them. Germline-derived CDR1 and CDR2 are LGHNA and YNFKEQ. The CDR3 DNA reads TGTGCCAGCAGCCAACCGGGACGGGACCACTACTCTGGAAACACCATATATTTT. As protein: CASSQPGRDHYSGNTIYF.

Ten or more counts support this clonotype. The rearrangement uses TRBV10-3 and TRBJ1-3; 8 bases match TRBD1. The ends lost 5 bases at V and 2 bases at J; junction bases unmatched: 5. There are 15 residues in the CDR3. Looked up from germline, CDR1 is ENHRY and CDR2 is SYGVKD. The CDR3 region is CAISPQGAAGNTIYF. The CDR3 nucleotides are TGTGCCATCAGTCCCCAGGGGGCGGCTGGAAACACCATATATTTT.

This clonotype was seen a handful of times. The V gene is TRBV11-1, the J gene TRBJ2-7; 7 positions agree with TRBD1. Trimming took 5 bases from V and 3 from J; bases not matched to a gene: 7. The length of the CDR3 is 14 residues. Germline CDR1 and CDR2: SGHAT and FQDESV (reference sequence). In DNA form, the CDR3 reads TGTGCCAGCAGCATAACGGGACAGCACTACGAGCAGTACTTC. It encodes CASSITGQHYEQYF.

This clonotype was picked up many times. This chain connects TRBV29-1 to TRBJ2-3; a possible D gene is TRBD2 (6 bases). This CDR3 region has 14 residues. V was pared by 4 bases and J by 1 base, with 12 bases between. The germline gives CDR1 SQVTM, CDR2 ANQGSEA. The CDR3 nucleotides are TGCAGCGTTGTCGGGGGTTCGGGCACAGATACGCAGTATTTT. Translated, it gives CSVVGGSGTDTQYF.

This rearrangement joins TRBV5-1 to TRBJ2-1, with D unclear. V was trimmed by 0 bases and J by 0 bases, leaving 10 bases between them. The germline V gene has CDR1 SGHRS and CDR2 YFSETQ. The CDR3 is 16 amino acids. DNA for the CDR3: TGCGCCAGCAGCTTGGCCGCCGCGGTCTCCTACAATGAGCAGTTCTTC. It codes for CASSLAAAVSYNEQFF.

The sample holds a few counts of this clonotype. The chain uses TRBV27 and TRBJ2-7, with D hard to call. There are 13 residues in the CDR3. CDR1 is MNHEY and CDR2 is SMNVEV in the germline V gene (reference sequence). Trimming removed 6 bases at V and 3 bases at J, with 12 bases between. CDR3 coding DNA: TGTGCCAGCAGGCTAGGGCAGATCTACGAGCAGTACTTC. Its protein product is CASRLGQIYEQYF.

The rearrangement joins TRBV10-3 to TRBJ1-2; 7 bases fit TRBD1. This CDR3 has 16 residues. Germline assignment: CDR1 ENHRY and CDR2 SYGVKD. The V segment lost 3 bases and the J segment 8 bases; nucleotides outside the gene matches: 15. CDR3 coding DNA: TGTGCCATCAGTGATCGAGCAGCGAGACAGGGCGACGGCTACACCTTC. As protein: CAISDRAARQGDGYTF.

This clonotype has just one count. The rearrangement joins TRBV20-1 to TRBJ2-5; D uncertain. The CDR3 contains 13 residues. With 6 bases removed from V and 3 bases from J, the gap between germline ends came to 14 bases. Germline CDR1 and CDR2: DFQATT and SNEGSKA (reference sequence). For the CDR3, the DNA is TGCAGTGCCCTCTCGGACGGAAAAGAGACCCAGTACTTC. The encoded protein is CSALSDGKETQYF.

Concerning this clonotype: This may come from a read error, since a much larger clone is one base off. V usage is TRBV29-1 and J usage is TRBJ1-1; no definite D call. Trimming removed 5 bases at V and 6 bases at J, with 7 bases between. The CDR3 sequence is 10 residues long. The germline V gene has CDR1 SQVTM and CDR2 ANQGSEA. The CDR3 loop reads CSVQYSEAFF. The DNA of the CDR3 is TGCAGCGTTCAATACTCTGAAGCTTTCTTT. Full variable domain (remainder filled in from reference TRBV29-1 and TRBJ1-1): SAVISQKPSRDICQRGTSLTIQCQVDSQVTMMFWYRQQPGQSLTLIATANQGSEATYESGFVIDKFPISRPNLTFSTLTVSNMSPEDSSIYLCSVQYSEAFFGQGTRLTVV.

This chain joins TRBV5-1 and TRBJ2-1; no reliable D call. The CDR3 has 15 residues. Germline V gene sequence: CDR1 SGHRS, CDR2 YFSETQ. V lost 4 bases and J lost 5, with 16 bases in between. The CDR3 nucleotides read TGCGCCAGCAGCCCCCGGATGGTACCTAACAATGAGCAGTTCTTC. Translating gives CASSPRMVPNNEQFF.

The chain recombines TRBV7-9 with TRBJ2-5; the D gene is possibly TRBD1 (5 bases). The CDR3 covers 13 residues. V lost 1 base and J lost 9, with 12 bases in between. Germline CDR1 is SEHNR and CDR2 is FQNEAQ (reference sequence). The chain's CDR3 is CASSLEGRAPQYF. CDR3 in DNA: TGTGCCAGCAGCTTAGAGGGCAGGGCCCCCCAGTACTTC.

This clonotype was counted between two and nine times. The genes are TRBV5-6 and TRBJ2-7; 9 nucleotides line up with TRBD2. The germline gives CDR1 SGHDT, CDR2 YYEEEE. The CDR3 length is 16 residues. After removal of 4 bases from V and 1 base from J, the junction contained 9 bases not matched to a gene. The CDR3 region is CASSIISGSKSYEQYF. The CDR3 coding sequence is TGTGCCAGCAGCATAATTAGCGGGAGTAAGTCCTACGAGCAGTACTTC.

In this sample, this clonotype turned up a few times. The chain carries TRBV5-1 and TRBJ2-5; TRBD1 or TRBD2 may be the D gene (5 bases each). Looked up from germline, CDR1 is SGHRS and CDR2 is YFSETQ. V lost 0 bases, J lost 0 bases, and 15 bases lay in between. The CDR3 loop spans 17 amino acids. As DNA, the CDR3 is TGCGCCAGCAGCTTGGTCTTCGGGACGGGCTACCAAGAGACCCAGTACTTC. This codes for CASSLVFGTGYQETQYF.

This clonotype was recorded many times. CDR3 coding DNA: TGCGCCAGCAGCCAGACGTATCTTTGGCCTGGAAACACCATATATTTT. It specifies CASSQTYLWPGNTIYF. V is TRBV4-3 and J is TRBJ1-3; D not certain. Trimming removed 3 bases from V and 2 bases from J, with 14 bases in between. Germline CDR1 is LGHNA and CDR2 is YSLEER. The CDR3 runs to 16 residues.

The sample holds many counts of this clonotype. This chain uses TRBV7-8 with TRBJ2-7; D remains unclear. With 2 bases removed from V and 2 bases from J, the gap between germline ends came to 13 bases. The germline V gene has CDR1 SGHVS and CDR2 FQNEAQ. The CDR3 is made up of 15 amino acids. The CDR3 region has the DNA TGTGCCAGCAGCTTAACGACCACCCCTGCCTACGAGCAGTACTTC. Its translation is CASSLTTTPAYEQYF.

The V call is TRBV12-3 or TRBV12-4, the J call TRBJ2-7, with TRBD2 matching 8 bases. The CDR3 totals 14 residues. The V and J ends lost 6 bases and 0 bases, in that order; junction bases with no gene match: 4. The CDR3, as DNA: TGTGCCAGCAGCGGGGGGGGAAGCTCCTACGAGCAGTACTTC. As protein: CASSGGGSSYEQYF.

The gene calls are TRBV7-2 and TRBJ2-3, with 8 bases lining up with TRBD1. Trimming removed 4 bases from V and 5 bases from J; junction bases left unmatched: 8. Germline V gives CDR1 SGHTA, CDR2 FQGNSA. CDR3 length: 15 residues. CDR3 bases: TGTGCCAGCAGCTCAAGACAGGGGCTAGGAGATACGCAGTATTTT. Its translation is CASSSRQGLGDTQYF.

The V call is TRBV28, the J call TRBJ2-7; maybe TRBD1 (5 bases). The length of the CDR3 is 14 residues. V lost 6 bases to trimming and J lost 4 bases, with 16 bases between them. The germline V gene encodes CDR1 MDHEN and CDR2 SYDVKM. Here the CDR3 DNA reads TGTGCCAGCAGCCCCACTGGCAGGGCTTACGAGCAGTACTTC. It translates to CASSPTGRAYEQYF.

This clonotype was observed many times. This chain joins TRBV7-2 and TRBJ2-7; a possible D gene is TRBD2 (6 bases). The CDR3 is 15 amino acids. In germline, CDR1 is SGHTA, CDR2 FQGNSA. The V end lost 1 base, the J end lost 4 bases, and 14 bases lay between the germline ends. The CDR3 here is CASSLETGVWYEQYF. The CDR3 DNA reads as TGTGCCAGCAGCTTAGAAACGGGAGTGTGGTACGAGCAGTACTTC.

There are many counts of this clonotype. This chain connects TRBV7-9 to TRBJ2-2; D remains unclear. CDR3 length: 12 residues. Trimming cost V 8 bases and J 0 bases, with 4 bases left between them. Germline V gives CDR1 SEHNR, CDR2 FQNEAQ (reference sequence). The DNA for the CDR3 is TGTGCCAGCCTAGCGAACACCGGGGAGCTGTTTTTT. The encoded protein is CASLANTGELFF.